These 19 T cell receptor beta chains were sequenced from one sample in a study of Ad26.COV2.S vaccination and SARS-CoV-2 variants. Data came from immunoSEQ multiplex PCR; TCRdb stores just in-frame clones and leaves some out. The data contain approximately 420,000 clones, approximately 91% of them singletons. Treatment described: approximately 18 received Ad26.COV2.S at low or high dose, single or two shots; 5 received placebo; per-sample allocation not given. Specimens were obtained on day 63 following the first vaccine or placebo injection. Here the sequenced sample was peripheral blood, taken in a trial of Ad26.COV2.S vaccine versus placebo. Receptors originate from a person aged 18-60 years who received the Ad26.COV2.S COVID-19 vaccine or a placebo.

The genes are TRBV6-5 and TRBJ1-2; D might be TRBD1 (6 bases). V was shortened by 6 bases and J by 3 bases, with 17 bases between the two germline ends. The CDR3 runs to 15 residues. Germline values: CDR1 MNHEY, CDR2 SVGAGI. The chain's CDR3 is CASRPTETGYYGYTF. For the CDR3, the DNA is TGTGCCAGCAGGCCGACCGAGACAGGATACTATGGCTACACCTTC.

This chain links TRBV9 with TRBJ2-3, with 12 nucleotides matching TRBD2. The CDR3 has 15 residues. Germline CDR1 and CDR2: SGDLS and YYNGEE. V was pared by 3 bases and J by 1 base, with 0 bases of the junction left unmatched. CDR3 protein: CASSASGGGTDTQYF. CDR3 DNA: TGTGCCAGCAGCGCTAGCGGGGGGGGCACAGATACGCAGTATTTT.

In DNA, the CDR3 is TGTGCCAGCACCACTAGCGGGGCGGCGGCCCAGTACTTC. Its translation is CASTTSGAAAQYF. The rearrangement links TRBV2 to TRBJ2-5, with 10 bases matching TRBD2. The germline gives CDR1 SNHLY, CDR2 FYNNEI. The CDR3 sequence is 13 residues long. The J segment lost 9 bases and the V segment lost 7 bases, leaving 8 bases of the junction unmatched.

The V call is TRBV6-6, the J call TRBJ2-3; D is undetermined. Germline V CDR1 and CDR2: MNHNY, SVGAGI (reference sequence). The CDR3 runs to 12 residues. Trimming removed 6 bases at V and 7 bases at J, with 11 bases between. The CDR3 loop is CASREGWNTQYF. The DNA of the CDR3 is TGTGCCAGCAGGGAAGGGTGGAATACGCAGTATTTT.

The V call is TRBV4-2, the J call TRBJ1-2, with 7 nucleotides matching TRBD1. CDR1 is LGHNA and CDR2 is YNFKEQ in the germline V gene. Unmatched junction bases numbered 26, after V lost 4 bases and J lost 3 bases. The CDR3 loop spans 21 amino acids. This CDR3 is CASSPVGGADLQGRWDYGYTF. The DNA of the CDR3 is TGTGCCAGCAGCCCGGTGGGGGGGGCCGATTTACAGGGGAGGTGGGACTATGGCTACACCTTC.

J is TRBJ1-2 and V is TRBV28; unclear D gene. This CDR3 spans 12 amino acids. V shed 3 bases and J shed 8 bases, with 10 bases lying between them. CDR1 MDHEN and CDR2 SYDVKM come from the germline V gene. CDR3 residues: CASSFGWSGYTF. The CDR3, as DNA: TGTGCCAGCAGTTTTGGGTGGTCAGGCTACACCTTC.

The chain combines TRBV2 with TRBJ2-7; TRBD1 agrees at 9 bases. This CDR3 is built from 15 residues. Germline V gene sequence: CDR1 SNHLY, CDR2 FYNNEI. J gave up 4 bases and V 7 bases, and 11 bases lay outside the gene matches. CDR3 sequence: CASTERTGVRYEQYF. CDR3 in DNA: TGTGCCAGCACCGAAAGGACAGGGGTGCGGTACGAGCAGTACTTC.

The rearrangement uses TRBV19 and TRBJ1-5; 7 bases fit TRBD1. Germline V gives CDR1 LNHDA, CDR2 SQIVND (reference sequence). The CDR3 extends over 15 amino acids. The J segment lost 6 bases and the V segment lost 2 bases, leaving 7 bases of the junction unmatched. In nucleotides, the CDR3 is TGTGCCAGTAGTATAATCCGGCAGGGGGTTCAGCCCCAGCATTTT. It translates to CASSIIRQGVQPQHF. Looking up the rest from reference TRBV19 and TRBJ1-5 gives the full variable domain: DGGITQSPKYLFRKEGQNVTLSCEQNLNHDAMYWYRQDPGQGLRLIYYSQIVNDFQKGDIAEGYSVSREKKESFPLTVTSAQKNPTAFYLCASSIIRQGVQPQHFGDGTRLSIL.

The chain is built from TRBV6-5 and TRBJ1-1; D possibly corresponds to TRBD1 (5 bases). Germline-derived CDR1 and CDR2 are MNHEY and SVGAGI. V dropped 2 bases and J dropped 11 bases, with 18 bases sitting between them. The CDR3 runs to 14 residues. The CDR3 region is CASSYQGTDERAFF. In DNA, the CDR3 is TGTGCCAGCAGTTACCAAGGGACTGACGAGAGGGCTTTCTTT.

The chain links TRBV5-4 to TRBJ2-2; 8 bases map to TRBD1. The ends lost 6 bases at V and 6 bases at J; junction bases unmatched: 10. The germline gives CDR1 SGHNT, CDR2 YYREEE (reference sequence). The CDR3 runs to 15 residues. The CDR3, as DNA: TGTGCCAGCACTCTTCAGGGGGCAGTCGCCGGGGAGCTGTTTTTT. Encoded protein: CASTLQGAVAGELFF.

This clone was picked up a small number of times. The chain carries TRBV28 and TRBJ1-2; D gene ambiguous. The CDR3 is 13 amino acids. The ends were cut back, 1 base at V and 6 bases at J, with 9 bases in the middle. Germline values: CDR1 MDHEN, CDR2 SYDVKM. For the CDR3, the DNA is TGTGCCAGCAGTTTATCTTTTGGGGATGGCTACACCTTC. The encoded protein is CASSLSFGDGYTF.

V usage is TRBV12-3 or TRBV12-4 and J usage is TRBJ2-3; D remains ambiguous. The germline V and J ends were trimmed by 7 bases and 6 bases, with 14 bases remaining between them. The CDR3 loop spans 13 amino acids. Written as DNA, the CDR3 is TGTGCCAGCAAAGTAAACTTCGGGGATACGCAGTATTTT. Protein sequence: CASKVNFGDTQYF.

V usage is TRBV5-4 and J usage is TRBJ1-2; no clear D. The length of the CDR3 is 14 residues. CDR1 and CDR2 from the germline V gene are SGHNT and YYREEE (reference sequence). Trimming shortened V by 4 bases and J by 0 bases, and 10 bases separated the two germline ends. Written as DNA, the CDR3 is TGTGCCAGCAGCACCGCTGGGTCTAACTATGGCTACACCTTC. Amino acids: CASSTAGSNYGYTF.

The rearrangement joins TRBV7-2 to TRBJ2-3; D not certain. The V end lost 1 base, the J end lost 6 bases, and 5 bases lay between the germline ends. Germline V gives CDR1 SGHTA, CDR2 FQGNSA. There are 12 residues in the CDR3. CDR3 nucleotides: TGTGCCAGCAGCTTAGGTGAGGATACGCAGTATTTT. Encoded protein: CASSLGEDTQYF. The complete variable domain, with remaining parts taken from reference TRBV7-2 and TRBJ2-3, reads GAGVSQSPSNKVTEKGKDVELRCDPISGHTALYWYRQSLGQGLEFLIYFQGNSAPDKSGLPSDRFSAERTGGSVSTLTIQRTQQEDSAVYLCASSLGEDTQYFGPGTRLTVL.

Regarding this clone: Additional DNA sequences in this sample encode the identical CDR3. The chain is built from TRBV6-5 and TRBJ1-5; D is perhaps TRBD1 (5 bases). The CDR3 has 15 amino acids. V was pared by 3 bases and J by 2 bases, with 11 bases between. Germline loops: CDR1 MNHEY, CDR2 SVGAGI. CDR3 sequence (DNA): TGTGCCAGCAGTTATTCTGGGGGTGGCAATCAGCCCCAGCATTTT. Translation gives CASSYSGGGNQPQHF.

The chain couples TRBV6-5 to TRBJ1-5; D is possibly TRBD1 (5 bases). The germline V gene has CDR1 MNHEY and CDR2 SVGAGI. The V end was cut by 6 bases, the J end by 4 bases, with 16 bases between. The CDR3 runs to 15 residues. The CDR3 here is CASRPGGGYNQPQHF. DNA of the CDR3: TGTGCCAGCAGGCCGGGGGGTGGGTATAATCAGCCCCAGCATTTT.

The chain links TRBV11-1 to TRBJ2-2; TRBD2 might be the D (6 bases). Deletions cut 10 bases from V and 0 bases from J, with 9 bases between. The CDR3 spans 13 residues. Per germline, CDR1 SGHAT and CDR2 FQDESV (reference sequence). Here the CDR3 DNA reads TGTGCCACCGGGAGAGCGAACACCGGGGAGCTGTTTTTT. Translating it yields CATGRANTGELFF.

The chain uses TRBV2 and TRBJ1-4; D is uncertain. Germline CDR1 SNHLY, CDR2 FYNNEI. Trimming cost V 6 bases and J 5 bases, with 10 bases left between them. The CDR3 loop spans 13 amino acids. CDR3 residues: CASSRRINEKLFF. Here the CDR3 DNA reads TGTGCCAGCAGCCGGCGGATAAATGAAAAACTGTTTTTT.

The chain joins TRBV11-2 to TRBJ2-5; 8 bases fit TRBD1. Germline CDR1 and CDR2: SGHAT and FQNNGV. The CDR3 contains 15 residues. With V trimmed by 3 bases and J by 5 bases, 8 bases remained unmatched. As DNA, the CDR3 is TGTGCCAGCAGCTTCGCGACAGGGGTTGATGAGACCCAGTACTTC. Encoded protein: CASSFATGVDETQYF.